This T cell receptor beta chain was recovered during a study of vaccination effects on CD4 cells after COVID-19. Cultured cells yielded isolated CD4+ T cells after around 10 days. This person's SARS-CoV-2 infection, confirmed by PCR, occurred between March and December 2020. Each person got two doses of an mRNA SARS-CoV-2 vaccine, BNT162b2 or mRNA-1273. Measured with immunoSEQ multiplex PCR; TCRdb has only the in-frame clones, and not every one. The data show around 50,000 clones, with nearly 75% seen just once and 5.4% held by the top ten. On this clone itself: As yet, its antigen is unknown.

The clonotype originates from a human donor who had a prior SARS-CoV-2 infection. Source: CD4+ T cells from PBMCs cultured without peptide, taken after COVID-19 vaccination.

CDR3 in DNA: TGTGCCAGCAGCAACTATCGAAAAGAGACCCAGTACTTC. It specifies CASSNYRKETQYF. The chain combines TRBV6-2 or TRBV6-3 with TRBJ2-5; D uncertain. The V gene's germline CDR1 is MNHEY and CDR2 SVGEGT. This CDR3 comprises 13 residues. The V and J ends lost 6 bases and 3 bases respectively, with 11 bases between them.